This entry concerns a single TCR delta chain. A much larger clone is a single base away; this may be a read error. Germline CDR1 GEAIGNYY, CDR2 EKD. The CDR3 covers 19 residues. This record belongs to a study of gamma-delta T cells after stem cell transplantation. TCRdb re-processed the RT-PCR reads via CATT. Of 1,900 or so delta-chain clones in the sample, over 11% were seen once. The clonotype was recovered from a human donor. It is not recorded whose cells these are; they may come from a transplant donor. The sample consisted of gamma-delta T cells. The chain has TRDV2 and TRDJ1; 7 bases align to TRDD3. The DNA for the CDR3 is TGTGCCTGTGGCACCCTCCTAAGCCTTACTGGGGAAGAAACCGATAAACTCATCTTT. As protein: CACGTLLSLTGEETDKLIF.